This entry describes one T cell receptor (beta chain). Clones were sequenced by immunoSEQ multiplex PCR, and TCRdb holds only the in-frame ones, with some missing. Of 40,000 or so clones listed, roughly 84% are singletons. The data were obtained in a study of blood T cell repertoires in COVID-19. Study at large: Sources were T cells, B-cell-depleted T cells, or PBMCs; the material itself was cDNA or gDNA.

J was trimmed by 1 base and V by 5 bases; bases with no gene match: 3. The CDR3 is made up of 15 amino acids. Per germline, CDR1 SGHVS and CDR2 FNYEAQ. The sequencing sample was made of peripheral blood. The receptor was isolated from a human donor in a cohort sampled during active COVID-19. This chain links TRBV7-6 with TRBJ2-2; 8 bases fit TRBD2. This CDR3 reads CASSPGLVNTGELFF. DNA for the CDR3: TGTGCCAGCAGCCCGGGACTAGTGAACACCGGGGAGCTGTTTTTT.